This T cell receptor beta chain derives from a study of PD-L1 blockade in urothelial cancer. Germline V lookup: CDR1 MNHNS, CDR2 SASEGT. This CDR3 is built from 15 residues. Trimming took 4 bases from V and 2 from J; bases not matched to a gene: 8. Data came from immunoSEQ multiplex PCR; TCRdb stores just in-frame clones and leaves some out. The data show more than 65,000 clones, about nine tenths seen once. The chain links TRBV6-1 to TRBJ2-7, with 7 bases matching TRBD2. This receptor was identified in an older woman with urothelial cancer. The starting material was PBMCs, obtained around atezolizumab (anti-PD-L1) treatment. CDR3 sequence: CASSVTGTIPYEQYF. The CDR3 coding sequence is TGTGCCAGCAGTGTAACCGGGACTATTCCCTACGAGCAGTACTTC.